These 30 T cell receptor beta chains originate from one sample sequenced in a study of Graves' ophthalmopathy and Graves' hyperthyroidism (dated by TCRdb to 2016 to 2019). TCRdb records Illumina HiSeq 2000 as the sequencer. For repertoire sequencing, the TCR beta CDR3 regions were amplified from RNA transcripts. A first-round RT-PCR used HTBI primers with the Qiagen OneStep RT-PCR kit, followed by a second-round multiplex PCR, size selection and purification. In-frame beta chains were kept once TCRdb had trimmed the public reads at Q25 with fastp and called clones with MiXCR. Every CDR3 protein is listed once, alongside the most common genes and DNA of its rows. Counted in this sample were over 500,000 distinct CDR3 sequences; about a fifth of them appeared once. Jointly, the top ten make up more than 5.5% of the sample. Material: peripheral blood. The receptors here all came from a woman aged 18-35 years with stable Graves' hyperthyroidism. Some clones in this sample may be carry-over from other donors' samples. Donor details come from another sample of the same person, matched by shared clones.

This clonotype was counted many times. This rearrangement joins TRBV11-2 to TRBJ2-7; TRBD1 agrees at 9 bases. CDR1 is SGHAT and CDR2 is FQNNGV in the germline V gene. CDR3 length equals 17 residues. V shed 0 bases and J 5 bases; nucleotides not matched to a gene: 11. The CDR3 region is CASSLDLRTGVGNEQYF. CDR3 coding DNA: TGTGCCAGCAGCTTAGATCTTAGGACAGGGGTAGGGAACGAGCAGTACTTC.

This clonotype was observed many times. This sequence joins TRBV12-3 or TRBV12-4 and TRBJ1-5; D call uncertain. The CDR3 runs 15 residues. Between the trimmed V and J ends, which lost 1 base and 8 bases, there was a span of 15 bases. The CDR3 sequence is CASSLGGGVGKPQHF. In DNA form, the CDR3 reads TGTGCCAGCAGTTTAGGAGGAGGTGTGGGTAAGCCCCAGCATTTT.

This clonotype occurred many times. In nucleotides, the CDR3 is TGTGCCAGCAGTTTATCGGGAGTGACTAGCTCCTACGAGCAGTACTTC. Residues: CASSLSGVTSSYEQYF. This sequence joins TRBV27 and TRBJ2-7, with a tentative D call TRBD2 (6 bases). CDR1 is MNHEY, CDR2 SMNVEV, per germline (reference sequence). The CDR3 is 16 amino acids. With 0 bases removed from V and 0 bases from J, the gap between germline ends came to 12 bases.

This clonotype was counted ten times or more. This chain connects TRBV6-1 to TRBJ2-5; D assignment may be TRBD1 or TRBD2 (6 bases each). The germline gives CDR1 MNHNS, CDR2 SASEGT. Trimming took 6 bases from V and 4 from J, leaving 18 bases between them. CDR3 size: 15 residues. The CDR3 loop is CASSPEGGRAETQYF. The CDR3 DNA reads TGTGCCAGCAGCCCCGAGGGGGGCAGGGCAGAGACCCAGTACTTC.

This clonotype was seen many times. The chain combines TRBV11-1 with TRBJ2-2; D gene ambiguous. CDR3 length: 14 amino acids. With 2 bases removed from V and 3 bases from J, the gap between germline ends came to 7 bases. Germline lookup yields CDR1 SGHAT and CDR2 FQDESV (reference sequence). The CDR3 DNA reads as TGTGCCAGCAGCTTACAAGAGGACACCGGGGAGCTGTTTTTT. It is translated as CASSLQEDTGELFF.

This clonotype was counted ten times or more. The junction departs from the called germline gene at one end, perhaps through a read error. V gene TRBV5-1 combines with J gene TRBJ1-2; tentatively, D is TRBD1 (5 bases). Germline CDR1 and CDR2: SGHRS and YFSETQ. The CDR3 is 14 residues long. The CDR3 is CASSLGQGGYGYTF. Here the CDR3 DNA reads TGTGCCAGCAGTTTGGGGCAGGGTGGCTATGGCTACACCTTC.

There are many counts of this clonotype. The chain links TRBV6-1 to TRBJ1-2, with unresolved D. CDR1 MNHNS and CDR2 SASEGT come from the germline V gene. Between the trimmed V and J ends, which lost 11 bases and 4 bases, there was a span of 23 bases. The CDR3 contains 15 residues. CDR3 protein: CASQETLGGPYGYTF. CDR3 sequence (DNA): TGTGCCTCACAAGAGACCCTGGGAGGGCCCTATGGCTACACCTTC.

The chain has TRBV3-1 and TRBJ1-4; maybe TRBD1 (5 bases). Trimming cost V 5 bases and J 8 bases, with 21 bases left between them. Looked up from germline, CDR1 is LGHDT and CDR2 is YNNKEL (reference sequence). This CDR3 has 16 amino acids. The CDR3 nucleotides are TGTGCCAGCAGCGCCACTTCCGGGATCGGGACGGAAAAACTGTTTTTT. Translated: CASSATSGIGTEKLFF.

This sequence joins TRBV6-2 or TRBV6-3 and TRBJ1-5; TRBD1 aligns across 9 bases. This CDR3 has 16 residues. V lost 6 bases, J lost 2 bases, and 8 bases stayed unmatched. From germline, CDR1 is MNHEY and CDR2 SVGEGT. The CDR3 DNA follows: TGTGCCAGCAGGGATACAGGGGGCGCCGGCAATCAGCCCCAGCATTTT. Protein product: CASRDTGGAGNQPQHF.

V gene TRBV12-3 or TRBV12-4 combines with J gene TRBJ2-7, with 9 bases fitting TRBD2. J lost 2 bases, V lost 2 bases, and 4 bases had no gene match. The CDR3 extends over 15 amino acids. The chain's CDR3 is CASSLNSGSPYEQYF. The CDR3 DNA is TGTGCCAGCAGTTTAAATAGCGGGAGTCCCTACGAGCAGTACTTC.

V is TRBV30 and J is TRBJ1-1, with 7 bases aligning to TRBD1. With V trimmed by 0 bases and J by 10 bases, 5 bases remained unmatched. Germline V gene sequence: CDR1 GTSNPN, CDR2 SVGIG (reference sequence). CDR3 length equals 12 residues. Written as DNA, the CDR3 is TGTGCCTGGAGTGTTTGGCAGGGGGGAGCTTTCTTT. This gives the protein CAWSVWQGGAFF.

This clonotype showed up just a few times. V and J are TRBV28 and TRBJ2-2; no definite D call. The V gene lost 3 bases and the J gene lost 6 bases, with 11 bases spanning the gap. This CDR3 comprises 14 residues. Germline CDR1 and CDR2: MDHEN and SYDVKM. CDR3: CASSLTEAAGELFF. The CDR3 DNA follows: TGTGCCAGCAGTTTGACCGAAGCAGCCGGGGAGCTGTTTTTT. Drawing the rest from reference TRBV28 and TRBJ2-2, the complete variable domain is DVKVTQSSRYLVKRTGEKVFLECVQDMDHENMFWYRQDPGLGLRLIYFSYDVKMKEKGDIPEGYSVSREKKERFSLILESASTNQTSMYLCASSLTEAAGELFFGEGSRLTVL.

J is TRBJ2-2 and V is TRBV15, with 7 bases aligning to TRBD1. CDR3 length: 14 amino acids. After removal of 5 bases from V and 7 bases from J, the junction contained 7 bases not matched to a gene. CDR1 is LNHNV, CDR2 YYDKDF, per germline (reference sequence). The CDR3 nucleotides are TGTGCCACCAGCTACGACAGGGCAGGCGGGGAGCTGTTTTTT. As protein: CATSYDRAGGELFF.

The CDR3 sequence: CASTDPGQGTYEQYF. The CDR3 nucleotides are TGTGCCAGCACTGACCCGGGACAGGGGACCTACGAGCAGTACTTC. The rearrangement uses TRBV2 and TRBJ2-7; 10 nucleotides match TRBD1. CDR3 length: 15 amino acids. The V and J ends lost 7 bases and 2 bases, in that order; junction bases with no gene match: 8. Germline CDR1 SNHLY, CDR2 FYNNEI.

The rearrangement uses TRBV12-3 or TRBV12-4 and TRBJ1-6, with a weak D call TRBD1 (5 bases). The CDR3 consists of 14 residues. V lost 3 bases and J 6 bases, leaving 9 bases between the germline ends. The CDR3 nucleotides read TGTGCCAGCAGTTTCGGGACGTTTAATTCACCCCTCCACTTT. Its translation is CASSFGTFNSPLHF.

This clonotype occurred many times. This sequence joins TRBV20-1 and TRBJ1-5, with D unresolved. Trimming pared 5 bases from V and 6 bases from J, leaving 14 bases between. Per the germline V gene, CDR1 is DFQATT and CDR2 is SNEGSKA (reference sequence). This CDR3 spans 13 amino acids. CDR3 sequence (DNA): TGCAGTGCTCCCCGGGGAATGGGTCAGCCCCAGCATTTT. It encodes CSAPRGMGQPQHF.

The rearrangement uses TRBV20-1 and TRBJ2-2, with D possibly being TRBD1 (5 bases). This CDR3 is built from 14 residues. CDR1 is DFQATT and CDR2 is SNEGSKA in the germline V gene (reference sequence). V was pared by 3 bases and J by 4 bases, with 12 bases between. The CDR3 loop is CSASGQGSTGELFF. CDR3 in DNA: TGCAGTGCTAGTGGTCAGGGCAGCACCGGGGAGCTGTTTTTT.

This clonotype was seen more than once but under ten times. The chain couples TRBV28 to TRBJ1-1; 7 bases are a match to TRBD1. V lost 2 bases to trimming and J lost 5 bases; unmatched junction nucleotides: 11. Germline CDR1 MDHEN, CDR2 SYDVKM. The CDR3 contains 16 residues. CDR3 DNA sequence: TGTGCCAGCAGTTTAGGACAGGACTCCCTTGGGACTGAAGCTTTCTTT. This encodes CASSLGQDSLGTEAFF.

The CDR3 sequence: CASTDRGLTGELFF. For the CDR3, the DNA is TGTGCCAGCACCGACAGGGGGCTCACCGGGGAGCTGTTTTTT. This chain connects TRBV6-1 to TRBJ2-2, with 10 bases identical to TRBD1. The CDR3 loop spans 14 amino acids. Germline V gene data show CDR1 as MNHNS and CDR2 as SASEGT. V was pared by 7 bases and J by 4 bases, with 3 bases of the junction left unmatched.

This clonotype was observed a few times. The rearrangement links TRBV12-3 or TRBV12-4 to TRBJ1-1, with 8 positions matching TRBD1. J lost 1 base, V lost 5 bases, and 6 bases had no gene match. CDR3 length: 15 residues. CDR3 sequence: CASSIDRGWNTEAFF. Written as DNA, the CDR3 is TGTGCCAGCAGTATCGACAGGGGTTGGAACACTGAAGCTTTCTTT.

This clonotype was seen repeatedly, ten times or more. This chain joins TRBV28 and TRBJ2-5; TRBD1 agrees at 12 bases. The ends lost 6 bases at V and 1 base at J; junction bases unmatched: 3. Germline V CDR1 and CDR2: MDHEN, SYDVKM. CDR3 length equals 15 residues. The CDR3 loop reads CASRRDRGLQETQYF. CDR3 DNA: TGTGCCAGCAGACGGGACAGGGGGCTCCAAGAGACCCAGTACTTC.

Ten or more counts support this clonotype. The V and J genes are TRBV4-2 and TRBJ1-5; D gene ambiguous. Germline V lookup: CDR1 LGHNA, CDR2 YNFKEQ. The CDR3 length is 15 residues. V dropped 3 bases and J dropped 7 bases, with 16 bases sitting between them. In DNA form, the CDR3 reads TGTGCCAGCAGCCAGGACCACAGCTCCGCGCAGCCCCAGCATTTT. Its translation: CASSQDHSSAQPQHF.

The genes are TRBV5-5 and TRBJ1-2; no definite D call. The CDR3 length is 13 residues. V lost 5 bases and J lost 3, with 11 bases in between. Germline assignment: CDR1 SGHKS and CDR2 YYEKEE (reference sequence). The DNA of the CDR3 is TGTGCCAGCAGACCAACAAGGGACTATGGCTACACCTTC. Amino acids: CASRPTRDYGYTF.

The V and J genes are TRBV29-1 and TRBJ1-1; tentatively, D is TRBD1 (5 bases). Trimming took off 5 bases at V and 3 bases at J, with 13 bases between the two ends. The germline V gene has CDR1 SQVTM and CDR2 ANQGSEA. The CDR3 sequence is 13 residues long. The CDR3 DNA reads as TGCAGCGTTTCCCTGGGGGGGTACACTGAAGCTTTCTTT. Its protein is CSVSLGGYTEAFF.

This clonotype was seen many times. The V and J genes are TRBV6-5 and TRBJ2-2; a possible D gene is TRBD1 (6 bases). V was clipped by 5 bases and J by 5 bases, with 15 bases between them. The length of the CDR3 is 15 residues. CDR1 and CDR2 from the germline V gene are MNHEY and SVGAGI. CDR3 protein: CASSHLQGETGELFF. In nucleotides, the CDR3 is TGTGCCAGCAGTCACTTACAGGGAGAAACCGGGGAGCTGTTTTTT.

Many counts were recorded for this clonotype. The chain links TRBV20-1 to TRBJ1-6; D is unclear. V was clipped by 0 bases and J by 0 bases, with 12 bases between them. The CDR3 totals 17 residues. Germline CDR1 DFQATT, CDR2 SNEGSKA (reference sequence). As DNA, the CDR3 is TGCAGTGCTAGAGATCGGGCTCTCAGCTCCTATAATTCACCCCTCCACTTT. This gives the protein CSARDRALSSYNSPLHF.

This clonotype occurred many times. This chain links TRBV19 with TRBJ1-2; no reliable D call. Germline-derived CDR1 and CDR2 are LNHDA and SQIVND (reference sequence). The CDR3 contains 14 residues. V was clipped by 1 base and J by 3 bases, with 9 bases between them. CDR3 sequence (DNA): TGTGCCAGTAGTATAGGAGGCAGCTACTATGGCTACACCTTC. It encodes CASSIGGSYYGYTF.

This clonotype was picked up many times. J is TRBJ2-7 and V is TRBV28, with 7 bases that match TRBD2. Per germline, CDR1 MDHEN and CDR2 SYDVKM. This CDR3 comprises 14 residues. V gave up 3 bases and J gave up 2 bases; unmatched junction bases: 4. The CDR3 loop is CASSLGGTTYEQYF. The CDR3 DNA sequence: TGTGCCAGCAGTTTGGGCGGGACTACCTACGAGCAGTACTTC.

This clonotype was counted ten times or more. J is TRBJ2-7 and V is TRBV28; 7 bases align to TRBD2. Germline CDR1 and CDR2: MDHEN and SYDVKM. The CDR3 has 15 residues. V was pared by 6 bases and J by 0 bases, with 8 bases of the junction left unmatched. As DNA, the CDR3 is TGTGCCAGCAGCCGGGCGGGCGGGGGCTCCTACGAGCAGTACTTC. Its translation is CASSRAGGGSYEQYF.

This clonotype has a count of ten or more. The chain employs TRBV2 and TRBJ2-7; D perhaps matches TRBD1 (6 bases). This CDR3 comprises 16 residues. Germline CDR1 reads SNHLY; CDR2 reads FYNNEI. Trimming stripped 3 bases from V and 4 bases from J, with 19 bases between. The CDR3 here is CASSEATWVRGYEQYF. Here the CDR3 DNA reads TGTGCCAGCAGTGAGGCCACCTGGGTCAGGGGATACGAGCAGTACTTC.